Shown below are 32 T cell receptor beta chains from a single sample sequenced in a study of blood T cell repertoires in COVID-19 (dated by TCRdb to the early 2020s). Libraries came from the immunoSEQ multiplex PCR assay. Not all clones reach the TCRdb copy of this immuneACCESS table, which keeps in-frame sequences only. Checked studies attribute under half of the gap to unresolved V genes and leave the rest unexplained. This sample is represented by about 64,000 clones; 88% of them were singletons. Together, the top ten hold around 10% of the sample. Sequencing was performed on PBMCs or T cells enriched from blood (not recorded which). The receptors were gathered from a woman aged 40 to 49 who had recovered from COVID-19.

V and J are TRBV5-4 and TRBJ2-2, with 7 positions matching TRBD2. The CDR3 loop spans 16 amino acids. Unmatched junction bases numbered 7, after V lost 4 bases and J lost 1 base. Germline V gene lookup returns CDR1 SGHNT and CDR2 YYREEE (reference sequence). CDR3 nucleotides: TGTGCCAGCAGCATACGAGCGGGGATGAACACCGGGGAGCTGTTTTTT. Translating gives CASSIRAGMNTGELFF.

The gene calls are TRBV4-2 and TRBJ1-3; TRBD1 aligns across 10 bases. The CDR3 extends over 21 amino acids. CDR1 is LGHNA, CDR2 YNFKEQ, per germline. The V gene end was trimmed by 2 bases and the J gene end by 4 bases; junction bases not matched to a gene: 20. The DNA for the CDR3 is TGTGCCAGCAGCCAACTCACGGGGACAGGGGAAAGTGGTGGTAGCGGAAACACCATATATTTT. Its translation: CASSQLTGTGESGGSGNTIYF.

The rearrangement joins TRBV5-4 to TRBJ1-2, with D maybe TRBD1 (6 bases). Germline V CDR1 and CDR2: SGHNT, YYREEE (reference sequence). The V gene lost 4 bases and the J gene lost 4 bases, with 14 bases spanning the gap. The CDR3 is 14 residues long. The CDR3 DNA follows: TGTGCCAGCAGCCCCGACAGGACGATCTATGGCTACACCTTC. As protein: CASSPDRTIYGYTF.

The genes are TRBV7-6 and TRBJ2-2, with D possibly matching TRBD2 (6 bases). This CDR3 is built from 14 residues. CDR1 is SGHVS, CDR2 FNYEAQ, per germline. V gave up 5 bases and J gave up 6 bases, with 13 bases separating them. The CDR3 region is CASSLGGGPGELFF. DNA for the CDR3: TGTGCCAGCAGCCTGGGAGGTGGGCCCGGGGAGCTGTTTTTT.

V and J are TRBV19 and TRBJ1-6, with 7 bases lining up with TRBD1. The trim removed 4 bases at V and 9 bases at J, leaving 9 bases unmatched. The CDR3 is 15 amino acids. CDR1 and CDR2 (germline): LNHDA, SQIVND (reference sequence). The CDR3 nucleotides are TGTGCCAGTAGTACTGAAGACAGGGTGGGTTCACCCCTCCACTTT. Its translation: CASSTEDRVGSPLHF.

V is TRBV9 and J is TRBJ2-5, with a tentative D call TRBD2 (7 bases). Germline V gene sequence: CDR1 SGDLS, CDR2 YYNGEE. Trimming left V 3 bases short and J 4 bases short, with 16 bases between. This CDR3 comprises 15 residues. CDR3 in amino acids: CASSDSGGPRETQYF. For the CDR3, the DNA is TGTGCCAGCAGCGACTCGGGGGGCCCGCGAGAGACCCAGTACTTC.

This rearrangement joins TRBV5-1 to TRBJ2-3; 10 bases map to TRBD2. The CDR3 consists of 16 residues. Germline lookup yields CDR1 SGHRS and CDR2 YFSETQ. V gave up 3 bases and J gave up 0 bases; unmatched junction bases: 4. The CDR3 nucleotides are TGCGCCAGCAGCTGGGGACTAGCGACTAGCACAGATACGCAGTATTTT. Protein product: CASSWGLATSTDTQYF.

This clone has only a few counts. The chain joins TRBV3-1 (or the pseudogene TRBV3-2) to TRBJ2-1, with D perhaps matching TRBD1 (6 bases). Deletions cut 8 bases from V and 4 bases from J, with 6 bases between. The CDR3 has 11 amino acids. Germline V gives CDR1 LGHDT, CDR2 YNNKEL (reference sequence). CDR3: CASGQYNEQFF. The CDR3 nucleotides are TGTGCCAGCGGACAGTACAATGAGCAGTTCTTC.

The V call is TRBV24-1, the J call TRBJ2-3; 9 nucleotides line up with TRBD2. The V gene's germline CDR1 is KGHDR and CDR2 SFDVKD. With 1 base clipped from V and 6 bases from J, the junction kept 7 bases outside the gene matches. The CDR3 contains 16 residues. CDR3 nucleotides: TGTGCCACCAGTGATTTAGGGCGGGGGGGCCGTGATACGCAGTATTTT. It yields the protein CATSDLGRGGRDTQYF.

V usage is TRBV6-5 and J usage is TRBJ1-1; D might be TRBD1 (5 bases). The CDR3 has 14 amino acids. Trimming pared 2 bases from V and 4 bases from J, leaving 11 bases between. CDR1 MNHEY and CDR2 SVGAGI come from the germline V gene. CDR3 sequence (DNA): TGTGCCAGCAGTTACGGGGGGGGAGGCACTGAAGCTTTCTTT. Translated: CASSYGGGGTEAFF.

This chain joins TRBV9 and TRBJ2-1; 16 bases are shared with TRBD2. The CDR3 extends over 16 amino acids. J lost 6 bases, V lost 5 bases, and 5 bases had no gene match. CDR1 SGDLS and CDR2 YYNGEE come from the germline V gene. CDR3 protein: CASSGTSGGALNEQFF. CDR3 nucleotide sequence: TGTGCCAGCAGTGGGACTAGCGGGGGGGCCCTCAATGAGCAGTTCTTC.

CDR3 nucleotides: TGTGCCAGCAGCTTGCTCCAACAGGGGAATGAGCAGTTCTTC. Its protein product is CASSLLQQGNEQFF. This chain joins TRBV5-6 and TRBJ2-1; 7 bases fit TRBD1. The trim removed 1 base at V and 7 bases at J, leaving 5 bases unmatched. Germline values: CDR1 SGHDT, CDR2 YYEEEE. This CDR3 comprises 14 residues.

The chain uses TRBV4-2 and TRBJ1-1, with D hard to call. The CDR3 extends over 14 amino acids. The V end was cut by 0 bases, the J end by 1 base, with 6 bases between. Per the germline V gene, CDR1 is LGHNA and CDR2 is YNFKEQ. The CDR3 DNA reads as TGTGCCAGCAGCCAAGATTCCAGGAACACTGAAGCTTTCTTT. It specifies CASSQDSRNTEAFF.

V is TRBV29-1 and J is TRBJ2-7; the D gene is possibly TRBD1 (6 bases). This CDR3 region has 13 residues. CDR1 and CDR2 (germline): SQVTM, ANQGSEA. V was cut by 4 bases and J by 0 bases, with 10 bases left in between. DNA of the CDR3: TGCAGCGTTGGGCAGGGGACCTCCTACGAGCAGTACTTC. Its protein product is CSVGQGTSYEQYF.

The DNA for the CDR3 is TGTGCCAGCCCCGCTCTAGCGGGAAACAATGAGCAGTTCTTC. Protein product: CASPALAGNNEQFF. The chain has TRBV2 and TRBJ2-1; 9 bases match TRBD2. Germline CDR1 is SNHLY and CDR2 is FYNNEI. The CDR3 extends over 14 amino acids. The V segment lost 8 bases and the J segment 5 bases; nucleotides outside the gene matches: 7.

This chain links TRBV13 with TRBJ1-2; TRBD1 aligns across 9 bases. The germline V gene encodes CDR1 PRHDT and CDR2 FYEKMQ (reference sequence). This CDR3 is 15 amino acids long. Trimming cost V 4 bases and J 7 bases; bases outside gene matches: 10. The CDR3 region has the DNA TGTGCCAGCAGCTCAATCACGGACAGGGGCATTGGCTACACCTTC. It is translated as CASSSITDRGIGYTF.

This chain uses TRBV4-2 with TRBJ2-3; the D gene is possibly TRBD1 (5 bases). The germline V gene encodes CDR1 LGHNA and CDR2 YNFKEQ. Trimming took 0 bases from V and 2 from J, leaving 9 bases between them. The CDR3 extends over 15 amino acids. Here the CDR3 reads CASSQDGADTDTQYF. CDR3 coding DNA: TGTGCCAGCAGCCAAGATGGGGCTGACACAGATACGCAGTATTTT.

CDR3 sequence (DNA): TGTGCCAGCAGTGACTCTAAGGGACAGCTCTACTATGGCTACACCTTC. This codes for CASSDSKGQLYYGYTF. This sequence joins TRBV25-1 and TRBJ1-2; 7 bases align to TRBD1. Losses at the gene ends were 3 bases for V and 3 bases for J; bases not matched to a gene: 10. Germline loops: CDR1 MGHDK, CDR2 SYGVNS. The CDR3 length is 16 residues.

The rearrangement links TRBV7-9 to TRBJ1-6; D is undetermined. V lost 5 bases and J lost 9, with 14 bases in between. The CDR3 contains 14 residues. Germline CDR1 reads SEHNR; CDR2 reads FQNEAQ (reference sequence). The CDR3 protein is CASSIILGRSPLHF. The CDR3 coding sequence is TGTGCCAGCAGCATAATACTAGGCCGTTCACCCCTCCACTTT.

The J gene is TRBJ1-3, the V gene TRBV11-2, with D unclear. The CDR3 has 14 residues. Trimming took off 0 bases at V and 5 bases at J, with 8 bases between the two ends. The germline V gene has CDR1 SGHAT and CDR2 FQNNGV. The chain's CDR3 is CASSLERGRNTIYF. The CDR3 nucleotides read TGTGCCAGCAGCTTAGAAAGAGGTAGAAACACCATATATTTT.

The gene calls are TRBV7-6 and TRBJ2-7; 9 bases are shared with TRBD2. The CDR3 runs to 15 residues. Germline CDR1 and CDR2: SGHVS and FNYEAQ. Losses at the gene ends were 4 bases for V and 2 bases for J; bases not matched to a gene: 6. CDR3 region: CASSSMGGGAYEQYF. The CDR3 bases are TGTGCCAGCAGCTCAATGGGCGGGGGGGCCTACGAGCAGTACTTC.

The chain is built from TRBV4-1 and TRBJ1-1; perhaps TRBD1 as D (5 bases). This CDR3 has 13 residues. Germline CDR1 is MGHRA and CDR2 is YSYEKL. V was cut by 6 bases and J by 0 bases, with 8 bases left in between. CDR3 residues: CASSWGVNTEAFF. The CDR3 nucleotides are TGCGCCAGCAGTTGGGGGGTGAACACTGAAGCTTTCTTT.

In DNA, the CDR3 is TGTGCCAGCAGCAACACGGGGGTTTTTGAGGAAAAACTGTTTTTT. Its protein is CASSNTGVFEEKLFF. The chain is built from TRBV7-9 and TRBJ1-4; a possible D gene is TRBD1 (5 bases). Trimming stripped 5 bases from V and 8 bases from J, with 18 bases between. This CDR3 spans 15 amino acids. CDR1 is SEHNR, CDR2 FQNEAQ, per germline (reference sequence).

The chain links TRBV3-1 (or the pseudogene TRBV3-2) to TRBJ1-2, with D possibly being TRBD1 (6 bases). The V and J ends lost 7 bases and 4 bases respectively, with 19 bases between them. Looked up from germline, CDR1 is LGHDT and CDR2 is YNNKEL (reference sequence). The CDR3 is 15 residues long. In DNA, the CDR3 is TGTGCCAGCACCGAGGGGGGGCGCTTTCCCTATGGCTACACCTTC. Translated: CASTEGGRFPYGYTF.

V gene TRBV27 combines with J gene TRBJ2-7, with D possibly matching TRBD1 (6 bases). Trimming removed 5 bases at V and 0 bases at J, with 11 bases between. CDR3 length: 14 residues. Germline V lookup: CDR1 MNHEY, CDR2 SMNVEV (reference sequence). The CDR3 bases are TGTGCCAGCAGTACAGGGAGCTACTCCTACGAGCAGTACTTC. Encoded protein: CASSTGSYSYEQYF.

The rearrangement joins TRBV7-9 to TRBJ1-2; D is ambiguous. The germline V gene has CDR1 SEHNR and CDR2 FQNEAQ (reference sequence). CDR3 length: 11 amino acids. V lost 8 bases to trimming and J lost 6 bases, with 10 bases between them. The CDR3 region has the DNA TGTGCCAGCGGAGGTCCTCATGGCTACACCTTC. Amino acid sequence: CASGGPHGYTF.

V usage is TRBV4-1 and J usage is TRBJ2-5, with 10 bases aligning to TRBD2. The CDR3 is made up of 15 amino acids. V shed 5 bases and J 5 bases; nucleotides not matched to a gene: 8. Germline V lookup: CDR1 MGHRA, CDR2 YSYEKL. CDR3 DNA sequence: TGCGCCAGCAGCTCTCCGGGAGCGGGGGGGGAGACCCAGTACTTC. Protein sequence: CASSSPGAGGETQYF.

This clone was counted many times. The chain combines TRBV10-3 with TRBJ1-1; TRBD1 agrees at 7 bases. Unmatched junction bases numbered 5, after V lost 9 bases and J lost 1 base. The germline CDR1 and CDR2 sequences are ENHRY and SYGVKD. The CDR3 totals 13 residues. CDR3 DNA: TGTGCCATTGGGGACAGCGAGAACACTGAAGCTTTCTTT. Its translation: CAIGDSENTEAFF.

This chain links TRBV25-1 with TRBJ2-5; tentatively, D is TRBD1 (6 bases). The CDR3 spans 14 residues. From germline, CDR1 is MGHDK and CDR2 SYGVNS. V dropped 7 bases and J dropped 3 bases, with 15 bases sitting between them. CDR3 coding DNA: TGTGCCAGCAAGCCGACAGGATGGAAAGAGACCCAGTACTTC. It yields the protein CASKPTGWKETQYF.

The rearrangement joins TRBV5-5 to TRBJ2-2; 7 bases map to TRBD1. Trimming took 4 bases from V and 5 from J; bases not matched to a gene: 2. The CDR3 runs to 13 residues. CDR1 and CDR2 from the germline V gene are SGHKS and YYEKEE (reference sequence). The CDR3 spells CASSRGLTGELFF. The DNA of the CDR3 is TGTGCCAGCAGCAGGGGGCTTACCGGGGAGCTGTTTTTT. The full variable domain, with the rest looked up from reference TRBV5-5 and TRBJ2-2, is DAGVTQSPTHLIKTRGQQVTLRCSPISGHKSVSWYQQVLGQGPQFIFQYYEKEERGRGNFPDRFSARQFPNYSSELNVNALLLGDSALYLCASSRGLTGELFFGEGSRLTVL.

CDR3 amino acids: CASSEREQGRSTDTQYF. CDR3 nucleotide sequence: TGTGCCAGCAGTGAACGGGAACAGGGTCGTAGCACAGATACGCAGTATTTT. The chain recombines TRBV6-1 with TRBJ2-3; perhaps TRBD1 as D (6 bases). Germline-derived CDR1 and CDR2 are MNHNS and SASEGT. V lost 2 bases to trimming and J lost 0 bases, with 15 bases between them. This CDR3 contains 17 residues.

This clone has just one count. The chain recombines TRBV3-1 (or the pseudogene TRBV3-2) with TRBJ2-3; a weak D match, TRBD1 (7 bases). The germline V and J ends were trimmed by 4 bases and 2 bases, with 19 bases remaining between them. Germline CDR1 LGHDT, CDR2 YNNKEL (reference sequence). The CDR3 covers 17 residues. The CDR3, as DNA: TGTGCCAGCAGCCTCGGGGGCATGGGACAGCTCACAGATACGCAGTATTTT. Protein sequence: CASSLGGMGQLTDTQYF.